Below are 5 T cell receptor beta chains sequenced from a single sample in a study of blood T cell repertoires in COVID-19. Method: immunoSEQ multiplex PCR; TCRdb's copy keeps in-frame clones and lacks some. The sample has under 130,000 clones, around 74% seen once. Sequencing was carried out using peripheral blood. The receptors were gathered from a woman between 65 and 79 years old with acute or convalescent COVID-19.

The chain joins TRBV7-2 to TRBJ1-6, with TRBD1 matching 9 bases. V lost 5 bases to trimming and J lost 4 bases; unmatched junction nucleotides: 12. In germline, CDR1 is SGHTA, CDR2 FQGNSA. The CDR3 has 18 residues. The CDR3 protein is CASSPRRWTGDYNSPLHF. For the CDR3, the DNA is TGTGCCAGCAGCCCCCGCAGGTGGACAGGGGATTATAATTCACCCCTCCACTTT.

V and J are TRBV4-1 and TRBJ2-6, with a possible D match to TRBD2 (6 bases). Germline V lookup: CDR1 MGHRA, CDR2 YSYEKL. The CDR3 totals 18 residues. V lost 2 bases and J lost 3, with 17 bases in between. The CDR3 DNA follows: TGCGCCAGCAGCCAACAGGTCCGTGGGGGAGGTGGGGCCAACGTCCTGACTTTC. Amino acids: CASSQQVRGGGGANVLTF.

CDR3 residues: CASSPDGLAKTWGTQYF. The CDR3 DNA follows: TGTGCCAGCAGTCCCGATGGACTAGCGAAGACTTGGGGGACGCAGTATTTT. The chain joins TRBV7-9 to TRBJ2-3, with TRBD2 matching over 9 bases. Per germline, CDR1 SEHNR and CDR2 FQNEAQ (reference sequence). V lost 6 bases to trimming and J lost 9 bases; unmatched junction nucleotides: 19. The CDR3 loop spans 17 amino acids.

The chain recombines TRBV29-1 with TRBJ2-6; tentative D call: TRBD2 (7 bases). This CDR3 comprises 16 residues. V lost 7 bases to trimming and J lost 1 base, with 17 bases between them. Germline CDR1 is SQVTM and CDR2 is ANQGSEA. In DNA form, the CDR3 reads TGCAGCGACCGGGGGGCAGGGACATCTGGGGCCAACGTCCTGACTTTC. Protein product: CSDRGAGTSGANVLTF.

The CDR3 protein is CAWSEGISNQPQHF. The CDR3 region has the DNA TGTGCCTGGAGTGAGGGGATTAGCAATCAGCCCCAGCATTTT. The rearrangement joins TRBV30 to TRBJ1-5, with D perhaps matching TRBD1 (5 bases). Germline V CDR1 and CDR2: GTSNPN, SVGIG (reference sequence). This CDR3 comprises 14 residues. V lost 1 base and J lost 0, with 7 bases in between.